The present T cell receptor beta chain was sequenced within a study of blood T cell repertoires in COVID-19. Before being deemed recovered, Cohort 3 donors had two negative PCRs, clearance, or symptom resolution. The ends were cut back, 2 bases at V and 7 bases at J, with 17 bases in the middle. The V gene's germline CDR1 is GTSNPN and CDR2 SVGIG (reference sequence). This CDR3 spans 15 amino acids. Using immunoSEQ multiplex PCR, the repertoire was profiled, and TCRdb retains in-frame clones only, with some absent. The repertoire holds about 270,000 clones, with roughly 90% as singletons. This receptor was taken from a woman between 50 and 59 years old who had recovered from COVID-19. The sequenced sample was PBMCs or T cells enriched from blood (not recorded which). The V gene is TRBV30, the J gene TRBJ1-4, with D tentatively TRBD1 (6 bases). The CDR3 nucleotides are TGTGCCTGGAGTACAGGGTCGGGGGGCCCTGAAAAACTGTTTTTT. It codes for CAWSTGSGGPEKLFF.